This TCR beta chain was captured in a study of control samples from healthy donors and cancer patients. The V and J ends lost 4 bases and 0 bases respectively, with 11 bases between them. The CDR3 is made up of 15 amino acids. Germline assignment: CDR1 SGHNT and CDR2 YYREEE (reference sequence). Repertoires were generated with immunoSEQ multiplex PCR, while TCRdb's copy carries only in-frame clones and drops some. The repertoire consists of 110,000 to 150,000 clones, with approximately 88% occurring once and the leading ten covering around 4.6%. The sample consisted of blood. This rearrangement joins TRBV5-4 to TRBJ1-3; a weak D match, TRBD1 (5 bases). This TCR was sampled from a man younger than 45 in good health. The CDR3 is CASSKGGTSGNTIYF. The CDR3 region has the DNA TGTGCCAGCAGCAAGGGTGGGACCTCTGGAAACACCATATATTTT.